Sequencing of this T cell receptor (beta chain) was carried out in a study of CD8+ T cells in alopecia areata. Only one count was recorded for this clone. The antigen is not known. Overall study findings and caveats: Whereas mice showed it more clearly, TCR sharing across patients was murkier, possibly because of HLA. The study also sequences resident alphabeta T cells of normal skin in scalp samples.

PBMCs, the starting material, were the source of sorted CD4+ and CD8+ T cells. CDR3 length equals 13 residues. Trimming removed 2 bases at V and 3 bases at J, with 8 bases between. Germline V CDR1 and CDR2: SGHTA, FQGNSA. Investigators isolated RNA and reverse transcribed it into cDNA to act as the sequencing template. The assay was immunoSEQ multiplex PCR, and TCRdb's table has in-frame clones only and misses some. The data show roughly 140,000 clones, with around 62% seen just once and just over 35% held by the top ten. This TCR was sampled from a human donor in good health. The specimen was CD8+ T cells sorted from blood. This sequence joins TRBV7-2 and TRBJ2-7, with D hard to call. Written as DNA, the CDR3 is TGTGCCAGCAGCTTATATACTGACTACGAGCAGTACTTC. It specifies CASSLYTDYEQYF.